Listed here are 5 T cell receptor beta chains from one sample, sequenced in a study of vaccination and CD4 T cells after COVID-19 (dated by TCRdb to the early 2020s). Receptor libraries were prepared by PCR. The sample was run on an Illumina iSeq 100. TCR sequencing of DNA from cultured CD4+ T cells used the Oncomine TCR Beta short-read assay at the Johns Hopkins FTIC core. TCRdb ran its own pipeline on the public reads, namely fastp trimming at Q25 and MiXCR clone calling, and kept in-frame beta chains. Rows matching on CDR3 protein sequence are summarized as one entry with the most common DNA and genes. The sample data list over 8,500 distinct CDR3 sequences, and about 54% of these were observed just once. 7.5% to 9% of the sample comes from the top ten. This specimen's treatment or condition label, interpreted: approximately 11-day PBMC culture with coronavirus spike peptide pools or control peptides (ViraFEST assay).

What these receptors recognize is not known. The sequencing sample was made of CD4+ T cells from blood, cultured in vitro. Source of these receptors: a human donor who had recovered from COVID-19.

The rearrangement links TRBV6-5 to TRBJ2-7; 9 bases align to TRBD2. Germline CDR1 and CDR2: MNHEY and SVGAGI. The CDR3 contains 16 residues. V was clipped by 4 bases and J by 6 bases; unmatched bases: 13. The CDR3 loop reads CASSSIAGTSKIEQYF. The CDR3 bases are TGTGCCAGCAGTTCAATCGCCGGGACTAGCAAAATCGAGCAGTACTTC.

This clonotype showed up just a few times. This chain links TRBV20-1 with TRBJ1-6; no firm D call. Germline V CDR1 and CDR2: DFQATT, SNEGSKA (reference sequence). The CDR3 totals 14 residues. Trimming removed 6 bases from V and 0 bases from J, with 9 bases in between. DNA for the CDR3: TGCAGTGCGCAAAAGAGCTCCTATAATTCACCCCTCCACTTT. Protein: CSAQKSSYNSPLHF.

The genes are TRBV10-2 and TRBJ1-6; the D gene is possibly TRBD1 (6 bases). V dropped 7 bases and J dropped 7 bases, with 20 bases sitting between them. Germline loops: CDR1 WSHSY, CDR2 SAAADI. The CDR3 runs to 16 residues. CDR3 nucleotides: TGCGCCAGCACCTACGCCGCACAGGGAGGGAATTCACCCCTCCACTTT. Encoded protein: CASTYAAQGGNSPLHF.

The chain combines TRBV6-5 with TRBJ1-1; D is perhaps TRBD1 (6 bases). Germline lookup yields CDR1 MNHEY and CDR2 SVGAGI. CDR3 length: 15 residues. Trimming removed 4 bases at V and 2 bases at J, with 14 bases between. The CDR3 DNA reads TGTGCCAGCAGTTCCACGGACAGCCAAAACACTGAAGCTTTCTTT. Residues: CASSSTDSQNTEAFF.

J is TRBJ2-1 and V is TRBV20-1, with 11 bases that match TRBD1. Losses at the gene ends were 2 bases for V and 5 bases for J; bases not matched to a gene: 5. This CDR3 contains 15 residues. Germline CDR1 DFQATT, CDR2 SNEGSKA (reference sequence). The CDR3 protein is CSARRGTGGNNEQFF. The CDR3 nucleotides are TGCAGTGCTAGAAGGGGGACAGGGGGTAACAATGAGCAGTTCTTC.